Listed below are T cell receptor beta chains from one sample, sequenced in a study of shared clonotypes between healthy human individuals. Some clones are missing from TCRdb's copy, which holds only in-frame ones; the method was immunoSEQ multiplex PCR. The data show some 1,100,000 clones, approximately 80% seen once. The sequenced sample consisted of memory CD4+ T cells from PBMCs. Every receptor here comes from a man aged 18 to 29 in good health. Some clones in this sample may be carry-over from other donors' samples. The CDR3 runs from the conserved cysteine through the conserved F or W. D genes are given only for firm matches. Only part of the rows carry a size: once, few, many, or a class if the clone is expanded.

>-|TRBJ2-7|14|TRBV6-5|-
CASRMTAATYEQYF
TGTGCCAGCAGAATGACAGCAGCTACCTACGAGCAGTACTTC
>-|TRBJ1-1|13|TRBV2|-
CASRKPQGTEAFF
TGTGCCAGCAGGAAACCCCAAGGCACTGAAGCTTTCTTT
>-|TRBJ2-7|10|TRBV29-1|-
CSAQTVEQYF
TGCAGCGCCCAAACAGTCGAGCAGTACTTC
>-|TRBJ1-1|14|TRBV19|-
CASRTPRTETEAFF
TGTGCCAGTAGGACCCCCAGGACCGAAACTGAAGCTTTCTTT
>TRBD2|TRBJ2-7|15|TRBV7-2|-
CASSLIAGGGSEQYF
TGTGCCAGCAGCTTAATAGCGGGAGGCGGTAGCGAGCAGTACTTC
>-|TRBJ2-5|13|TRBV30|-
CAWRNGFQETQYF
TGTGCCTGGAGAAACGGCTTCCAAGAGACCCAGTACTTC
>-|TRBJ1-1|13|TRBV18|once
CASQGRENTEAFF
TGTGCCAGCCAAGGACGGGAGAACACTGAAGCTTTCTTT
>TRBD2|TRBJ2-1|15|TRBV2|-
CATRRGTRRTSEQFF
TGTGCCACCCGCCGCGGGACTAGGAGGACAAGTGAGCAGTTCTTC
>-|TRBJ1-1|11|TRBV20-1|few
CSARAATEAFF
TGCAGTGCTAGGGCGGCCACTGAAGCTTTCTTT
>-|TRBJ1-1|16|TRBV27|-
CASSLFPKGGDTEAFF
TGTGCCAGCAGTTTATTTCCTAAAGGAGGGGACACTGAAGCTTTCTTT
>TRBD1|TRBJ2-5|19|TRBV28|-
CASSLSTSGGDRDQETQYF
TGTGCCAGCAGTTTATCGACTTCCGGCGGGGACAGGGACCAAGAGACCCAGTACTTC
>TRBD2|TRBJ2-2|18|TRBV7-3|-
CASSPDPASGSVTGELFF
TGTGCCAGCAGCCCCGACCCGGCTAGCGGGAGTGTAACCGGGGAGCTGTTTTTT
>-|TRBJ2-5|15|TRBV7-6|few
CASSPSDIRGQTQYF
TGTGCCAGCAGCCCCTCGGACATCCGTGGGCAGACCCAGTACTTC
>TRBD1|TRBJ2-7|14|TRBV5-6|-
CASSLGGQDTSRDF
TGTGCCAGCAGCTTGGGGGGACAGGATACGTCGAGGGATTTC
>-|TRBJ2-1|11|TRBV6-1|-
CATNLWDEQFF
TGTGCCACCAACCTGTGGGATGAGCAGTTCTTC
>-|TRBJ2-7|12|TRBV13|few
CASGKPGGQQYF
TGTGCCAGCGGAAAACCCGGGGGCCAGCAGTACTTC
>TRBD2|TRBJ2-4|16|TRBV6-1|-
CASSEPGGGSKNIQYF
TGTGCCAGCAGTGAACCCGGCGGGGGATCCAAAAACATTCAGTACTTC
>TRBD1|TRBJ2-1|15|TRBV9|-
CASSVDPRGGGEQFF
TGTGCCAGCAGCGTAGACCCCCGAGGGGGCGGTGAGCAGTTCTTC
>-|TRBJ2-2|16|TRBV7-2|-
CASSRGQPSNTGELFF
TGTGCCAGCAGCAGAGGACAGCCTTCGAACACCGGGGAGCTGTTTTTT
>-|TRBJ1-5|15|TRBV6-5|few
CASSYSNNSNQPQHF
TGTGCCAGCAGTTACTCGAATAATAGCAATCAGCCCCAGCATTTT
>TRBD2|TRBJ2-1|18|TRBV14|few
CASSQDRPGLAGVREQFF
TGTGCCAGCAGCCAAGATAGGCCGGGACTAGCGGGAGTACGGGAGCAGTTCTTC
>TRBD2|TRBJ2-2|16|TRBV7-3|-
CASSSPTSGVTGELFF
TGTGCCAGCAGCTCCCCGACTAGCGGGGTCACCGGGGAGCTGTTTTTT
>-|TRBJ2-1|17|TRBV7-8|-
CASSQNRQRQAYNEQFF
TGTGCCAGCAGCCAAAACCGCCAGCGGCAGGCCTACAATGAGCAGTTCTTC
>TRBD1|TRBJ2-3|14|TRBV5-4|-
CASSLDRAIDTQYF
TGTGCCAGCAGCCTGGACAGGGCGATAGATACGCAGTATTTT
>-|TRBJ1-5|16|TRBV7-2|-
CASSLEAALNNQPQHF
TGTGCCAGCAGCTTAGAGGCGGCACTGAACAATCAGCCCCAGCATTTT
>TRBD2|TRBJ2-1|16|TRBV18|-
CASSPPTTSGYNEQFF
TGTGCCAGCTCACCTCCCACGACTAGCGGCTACAATGAGCAGTTCTTC
>TRBD1|TRBJ2-7|13|TRBV6-5|once
CASKGQGRYEQYF
TGTGCCAGCAAAGGACAGGGGAGATACGAGCAGTACTTC
>-|TRBJ1-1|14|TRBV6-5|-
CASSYQGWYTEAFF
TGTGCCAGCAGTTACCAGGGTTGGTACACTGAAGCTTTCTTT
>-|TRBJ1-4|13|TRBV7-9|-
CASSPNPGEKLFF
TGTGCCAGCAGCCCCAACCCCGGAGAAAAACTGTTTTTT
>TRBD1|TRBJ1-5|13|TRBV4-2|-
CASSPDRVQPQHF
TGTGCCAGCAGCCCGGACAGGGTTCAGCCCCAGCATTTT
>-|TRBJ2-5|14|TRBV6-1|-
CASSEVPVGETQYF
TGTGCCAGCAGTGAAGTTCCCGTAGGAGAGACCCAGTACTTC
>TRBD1|TRBJ2-1|15|TRBV6-6|few
CASSIPGQGLNEQFF
TGTGCCAGCAGCATACCGGGACAGGGCCTCAATGAGCAGTTCTTC
>TRBD2|TRBJ2-1|14|TRBV27|-
CASSQGLYYNEQFF
TGTGCCAGCAGTCAGGGACTATATTACAATGAGCAGTTCTTC
>TRBD1|TRBJ2-7|15|TRBV7-3|-
CASSSRRTGINEQYF
TGTGCCAGCAGCTCACGACGGACAGGGATCAACGAGCAGTACTTC
>-|TRBJ2-7|15|TRBV6-1|few
CATHHSTDGSGEQYF
TGTGCCACCCACCATTCCACGGACGGTAGTGGCGAGCAGTACTTC
>TRBD2|TRBJ2-5|17|TRBV10-2|-
CASSDLLLAGEQETQYF
TGCGCCAGCAGTGACCTTCTCCTAGCGGGAGAGCAAGAGACCCAGTACTTC
>TRBD1|TRBJ2-2|15|TRBV5-1|-
CASSLQGALTGELFF
TGCGCCAGCAGCCTACAGGGGGCGTTAACCGGGGAGCTGTTTTTT
>-|TRBJ2-5|14|TRBV27|-
CASSLGQPQETQYF
TGTGCCAGCAGTTTGGGGCAGCCTCAAGAGACCCAGTACTTC
>-|TRBJ1-1|15|TRBV10-3|-
CAISDVGLMNTEAFF
TGTGCCATCAGTGACGTCGGCCTCATGAACACTGAAGCTTTCTTT
>-|TRBJ2-5|14|TRBV10-3|-
CAISEGGVSETQYF
TGTGCCATCAGTGAGGGCGGGGTCTCCGAGACCCAGTACTTC
>-|TRBJ2-1|13|TRBV7-5|many
CVRSLGSHNEQFF
TGTGTCAGAAGCTTAGGGAGTCACAATGAGCAGTTCTTC
>-|TRBJ2-5|12|TRBV6-6|once
CASRVGSETQYF
TGTGCCAGCAGGGTGGGGTCGGAGACCCAGTACTTC
>-|TRBJ2-3|13|TRBV28|-
CASSLDGTDTQYF
TGTGCCAGCAGTTTAGATGGCACAGATACGCAGTATTTT
>-|TRBJ1-4|14|TRBV7-2|-
CASKVGLTNEKLFF
TGTGCTAGCAAGGTGGGATTGACTAATGAAAAACTGTTTTTT
>TRBD1|TRBJ2-7|14|TRBV27|-
CASTSYRGTYEQYF
TGTGCCAGCACTTCTTACAGGGGGACCTACGAGCAGTACTTC